At least ten counts were recorded for the clone carrying this TCR beta chain. CDR3 size: 15 residues. CDR1 is SNHLY, CDR2 FYNNEI, per germline. Trimming shortened V by 3 bases and J by 3 bases, and 14 bases separated the two germline ends. The data originate from a study of regulatory T cells in long-lasting Graves disease. The TCR beta library used iRepertoire HTBI primers with Arm-PCR amplification of CDR3. MiXCR, applied by TCRdb to the multiplex PCR reads, yields one record per CDR3 protein. Among some 430,000 distinct CDR3 sequences listed, roughly 21% were seen once. The time point denotes: persistent/refractory GD, antithyroid drugs over 5 years with positive TRAb. With RNA extracted from PBMCs as input, the TCR library was made.

The clonotype originates from a female donor with Graves disease. The source was peripheral blood mononuclear cells (PBMCs), collected when the disease was refractory, from a patient treated with antithyroid drugs. The chain employs TRBV2 and TRBJ2-5; TRBD2 might be the D (6 bases). The CDR3 nucleotides read TGTGCCAGCAGTGATCGGCTAGCGTTAAAAGAGACCCAGTACTTC. It codes for CASSDRLALKETQYF.